What follows are 27 T cell receptor beta chains derived from one specimen sequenced in a study of T cell clonality in common variable immunodeficiency. Findings of the study overall: Fewer deletions and N-nucleotide insertions were reportedly seen in common variable immunodeficiency TCR beta sequences.

Produced via immunoSEQ multiplex PCR; TCRdb's table is partial and in-frame only. This sample comprises some 15,000 clones, none seen once only. These TCRs' antigens remain unknown. The sequenced material came from peripheral blood mononuclear cells. These receptors all stem from a human donor with common variable immunodeficiency.

Turning to this clone: Sequencing ends 3 residues short of the CDR3 end; the germline J gene provides the rest. The chain uses TRBV2 and TRBJ2-1, with 8 bases identical to TRBD2. The junction had 12 bases not matched to a gene; V was cut back by 2 bases and J by 9 bases. The CDR3 is made up of 16 amino acids. Germline V CDR1 and CDR2: SNHLY, FYNNEI. This CDR3 reads CASSEKVAGIAIEQFF. Incomplete CDR3 DNA: TGTGCCAGCAGTGAAAAGGTAGCGGGGATAGCAATTGAG.

Worth noting for this clone: With the read ending 3 residues before the CDR3 end, the germline J gene is used to fill in that end. The chain combines TRBV7-2 with TRBJ2-5, with TRBD2 matching 9 bases. The germline V gene has CDR1 SGHTA and CDR2 FQGNSA. CDR3 length: 16 amino acids. Unmatched junction bases numbered 6, after V lost 0 bases and J lost 4 bases. CDR3 bases read: TGTGCCAGCAGCTTAGCTGGCGGGGGGGCCTCAGAGACC. Its protein product is CASSLAGGGASET. The whole CDR3 sequence reads CASSLAGGGASETQYF.

The sample holds a few counts of this clone. One end of the junction varies from germline; a read error may be responsible. Read coverage stops 3 residues before the CDR3 terminus; the germline J gene supplies the remainder. This chain joins TRBV7-9 and TRBJ1-1, with a possible D match to TRBD1 (5 bases). From germline, CDR1 is SEHNR and CDR2 FQNEAQ (reference sequence). CDR3 length equals 12 residues. The sequenced CDR3 bases are TGTTCCAGCAGCTTAGCCAGGGCTGAA. It specifies CSSSLARAE. The whole CDR3 is CSSSLARAEAFF.

This clone was observed a handful of times. The read ends 3 residues early relative to the CDR3; the germline J gene fills the gap. The V call is TRBV2, the J call TRBJ2-2; D is possibly TRBD1 (6 bases). This CDR3 region has 14 residues. Trimming shortened V by 3 bases and J by 3 bases, and 8 bases separated the two germline ends. The germline V gene has CDR1 SNHLY and CDR2 FYNNEI. The CDR3 region is CASSDRGYTGELFF. The sequenced CDR3 bases are TGTGCCAGCAGTGACAGGGGCTACACCGGGGAG.

This clone was detected a few times. The CDR3 goes on 3 residues after the read ends, and that part is filled in from the germline J gene. This sequence joins TRBV18 and TRBJ1-1; possibly TRBD1 for D (5 bases). V was cut by 5 bases and J by 4 bases, with 20 bases left in between. This CDR3 has 16 amino acids. Germline V gene data show CDR1 as KGHSH and CDR2 as LQKENI. CDR3 DNA, as far as it was read: TGTGCCAGCTCATTTAGGACCTTACTGGGGGGCACTGAA. Translation: CASSFRTLLGGTE. The full CDR3 protein reads CASSFRTLLGGTEAFF.

This clone was seen more than once but under ten times. The CDR3 goes on 3 residues after the read ends, and that part is filled in from the germline J gene. The chain is built from TRBV30 and TRBJ2-3; D gene uncertain. Germline values: CDR1 GTSNPN, CDR2 SVGIG (reference sequence). The CDR3 consists of 14 residues. V lost 0 bases, J lost 2 bases, and 9 bases lay in between. The CDR3 spells CAWSVLQNTDTQYF. Partial CDR3 DNA: TGTGCCTGGAGTGTACTCCAAAACACAGATACG.

In its sample, this clone ranks as medium-sized. Sequencing ends 3 residues short of the CDR3 end; the germline J gene provides the rest. The chain joins TRBV12-3 or TRBV12-4 to TRBJ2-7, with TRBD1 as a possible D gene (7 bases). This CDR3 spans 15 amino acids. V shed 5 bases and J shed 0 bases, with 14 bases lying between them. Incomplete CDR3 DNA: TGTGCCAGCAGTGGAGGGACAGCCCTCTCCTACGAG. This gives the protein CASSGGTALSYE. The full CDR3 protein reads CASSGGTALSYEQYF.

This clone came up a few times. The read halts 3 residues ahead of the CDR3 end, with the missing end drawn from the germline J gene. The chain uses TRBV18 and TRBJ2-7; D is unresolved. Trimming took 0 bases from V and 3 from J, leaving 9 bases between them. The CDR3 has 14 residues. CDR1 and CDR2 (germline): KGHSH, LQKENI. CDR3 amino acids: CASSPPVRFYEQYF. Partial CDR3 DNA: TGTGCCAGCTCACCACCGGTGAGGTTCTACGAG.

Comments on this clone: The read stops 3 residues short of the end of the CDR3; the missing end is completed from the germline J gene. The chain links TRBV6-2 or TRBV6-3 to TRBJ2-7, with a tentative D call TRBD1 (6 bases). The CDR3 is made up of 15 amino acids. The germline V and J ends were trimmed by 5 bases and 1 base, with 15 bases remaining between them. CDR1 and CDR2 (germline): MNHEY, SVGEGT. CDR3 bases read: TGTGCCAGCAGTCTCTACCCAACAGGGTCCTACGAG. Protein: CASSLYPTGSYE. The full CDR3 reads CASSLYPTGSYEQYF.

A note on this clone: The CDR3 end lies 3 residues beyond the end of the read and is filled in from the germline J gene. This chain connects TRBV7-2 to TRBJ2-5; D remains ambiguous. V dropped 1 base and J dropped 4 bases, with 13 bases sitting between them. There are 15 residues in the CDR3. From germline, CDR1 is SGHTA and CDR2 FQGNSA. The CDR3 loop is CASSLGPGPTETQYF. The CDR3 DNA, read in part, is TGTGCCAGCAGCTTAGGTCCTGGGCCCACAGAGACC.

This clone was observed a handful of times. Partial CDR3 DNA: TGTGCCGGAGACAGGCAGCTCTTCAGCGAG. Translation: CAGDRQLFSE. From start to end, the CDR3 is CAGDRQLFSEQYF. V usage is TRBV30 and J usage is TRBJ2-7; tentative D call: TRBD1 (6 bases). The read stops 3 residues short of the end of the CDR3; the missing end is completed from the germline J gene. Germline V gives CDR1 GTSNPN, CDR2 SVGIG (reference sequence). The CDR3 has 13 amino acids. Trimming removed 8 bases at V and 6 bases at J, with 20 bases between.

In this sample, this clone turned up a few times. The CDR3 protein is CAWGQGVTPLHF. The part of the CDR3 DNA that was read is TGTGCCTGGGGACAGGGCGTCACGCCC. V is TRBV30 and J is TRBJ1-6; 8 bases align to TRBD1. The missing CDR3 end, 3 residues past where the read stops, is filled in from the germline J gene. CDR1 is GTSNPN and CDR2 is SVGIG in the germline V gene (reference sequence). The CDR3 is 12 amino acids.

This clone came up a few times. The CDR3 end lies 3 residues beyond the end of the read and is filled in from the germline J gene. The V call is TRBV30, the J call TRBJ1-5, with D maybe TRBD1 (5 bases). This CDR3 is built from 14 residues. Germline V gives CDR1 GTSNPN, CDR2 SVGIG (reference sequence). Trimming left V 1 base short and J 2 bases short, with 9 bases between. The part of the CDR3 DNA that was read is TGTGCCTGGAGTGGTGCGGGGGGCAATCAGCCC. It yields the protein CAWSGAGGNQP. The whole CDR3 sequence reads CAWSGAGGNQPQHF. Looking up the rest from reference TRBV30 and TRBJ1-5 gives the full variable domain: SQTIHQWPATLVQPVGSPLSLECTVEGTSNPNLYWYRQAAGRGLQLLFYSVGIGQISSEVPQNLSASRPQDRQFILSSKKLLLSDSGFYLCAWSGAGGNQPQHFGDGTRLSIL.

This clone has only a few counts. CDR3 DNA (partial): TGTGCCAGCAGCTTAGCCCATTCCTACGAG. Its protein product is CASSLAHSYE. The CDR3, in full, reads CASSLAHSYEQYF. The rearrangement links TRBV7-8 to TRBJ2-7; D is unresolved. The read gets to within 3 residues of the CDR3 end, and the germline J gene fills in the rest. Trimming took 0 bases from V and 1 from J, leaving 4 bases between them. Germline values: CDR1 SGHVS, CDR2 FQNEAQ. The CDR3 totals 13 residues.

To note about this clone: The sequenced fragment ends 3 residues before the CDR3 boundary, so the rest is inferred from the germline J gene. V and J are TRBV30 and TRBJ1-6; the match to TRBD1 covers 8 bases. Germline V gene sequence: CDR1 GTSNPN, CDR2 SVGIG (reference sequence). There are 15 residues in the CDR3. V shed 2 bases, J shed 7 bases, and the junction held 7 bases outside the gene matches. The CDR3 DNA, read in part, is TGTGCCTGGAGTTACGGGACAGGCCCAAATTCACCC. Translated: CAWSYGTGPNSP. The whole CDR3 sequence is CAWSYGTGPNSPLHF.

Comment on this clone: From the germline J gene comes the end of the CDR3, since the read stops 3 residues before it. The rearrangement joins TRBV7-9 to TRBJ1-1; no reliable D call. Germline CDR1 and CDR2: SEHNR and FQNEAQ (reference sequence). Trimming removed 2 bases from V and 1 base from J, with 8 bases in between. This CDR3 is 14 amino acids long. The CDR3 reads CASSLNPSNTEAFF. The CDR3 DNA, read in part, is TGTGCCAGCAGCTTAAATCCGTCGAACACTGAA.

This clone was seen ten or more times. The missing CDR3 end, 3 residues past where the read stops, is filled in from the germline J gene. This same CDR3 is encoded by further DNA sequences in the sample. V usage is TRBV7-3 and J usage is TRBJ2-3; TRBD2 is a possible D gene (5 bases). V lost 5 bases and J lost 0, with 12 bases in between. Germline V gene sequence: CDR1 SGHTA, CDR2 FQGTGA. The CDR3 is 15 residues long. The CDR3 spells CASSLGLRSTDTQYF. The covered CDR3 bases are TGTGCCAGCAGCCTCGGACTTAGAAGCACAGATACG.

With respect to this clone: The CDR3 end is not reached by the read, which stops 3 residues before it; the germline J gene fills it in. This rearrangement joins TRBV7-2 to TRBJ2-5; 10 nucleotides align to TRBD2. Germline V gene data show CDR1 as SGHTA and CDR2 as FQGNSA. CDR3 length: 16 amino acids. V dropped 0 bases and J dropped 1; count of bases not matched to a gene: 2. The sequenced part of the CDR3 DNA is TGTGCCAGCAGCTTAGCGGCTAGCGGGGGCCAAGAGACC. This codes for CASSLAASGGQET. The CDR3 as a whole reads CASSLAASGGQETQYF. Drawing the rest from reference TRBV7-2 and TRBJ2-5, the complete variable domain is GAGVSQSPSNKVTEKGKDVELRCDPISGHTALYWYRQSLGQGLEFLIYFQGNSAPDKSGLPSDRFSAERTGGSVSTLTIQRTQQEDSAVYLCASSLAASGGQETQYFGPGTRLLVL.

On this clone itself: The read terminates 3 residues before the CDR3 end, so the remaining end is supplied by the germline J gene. The V and J genes are TRBV19 and TRBJ1-1; 10 positions match TRBD1. Germline CDR1 reads LNHDA; CDR2 reads SQIVND (reference sequence). J was trimmed by 3 bases and V by 8 bases; bases with no gene match: 9. The CDR3 loop spans 15 amino acids. This CDR3 reads CASRPPGQGDTEAFF. The part of the CDR3 DNA that was read is TGTGCCAGTCGTCCGCCTGGACAGGGGGACACTGAA.

The sample holds a few counts of this clone. Read sequence stops 3 residues before the CDR3 end, and the germline J gene provides the missing end. The chain carries TRBV7-9 and TRBJ1-1; no reliable D call. V lost 3 bases and J 5 bases, leaving 7 bases between the germline ends. Germline V lookup: CDR1 SEHNR, CDR2 FQNEAQ (reference sequence). The CDR3 has 12 residues. The CDR3 DNA, read in part, is TGTGCCAGCAGCTTTGGGCGTACTGAA. This sequence encodes CASSFGRTE. The whole CDR3 region reads CASSFGRTEAFF.

This clone was counted between two and nine times. CDR3 residues: CASSPPGLAAYEQYF. Incomplete CDR3 DNA: TGTGCCAGCTCACCACCGGGACTAGCGGCCTACGAG. The chain joins TRBV18 to TRBJ2-7; 11 bases map to TRBD2. The read ends 3 residues early relative to the CDR3; the germline J gene fills the gap. V was pared by 0 bases and J by 2 bases, with 0 bases of the junction left unmatched. From germline, CDR1 is KGHSH and CDR2 LQKENI. The CDR3 runs 15 residues. Drawing the rest from reference TRBV18 and TRBJ2-7, the complete variable domain is NAGVMQNPRHLVRRRGQEARLRCSPMKGHSHVYWYRQLPEEGLKFMVYLQKENIIDESGMPKERFSAEFPKEGPSILRIQQVVRGDSAAYFCASSPPGLAAYEQYFGPGTRLTVT.

With respect to this clone: The sequenced fragment ends 3 residues before the CDR3 boundary, so the rest is inferred from the germline J gene. The J gene is TRBJ1-6, the V gene TRBV7-9; TRBD1 is a possible D gene (6 bases). CDR3 length equals 14 residues. The V end lost 3 bases, the J end lost 9 bases, and 12 bases lay between the germline ends. Germline V gene lookup returns CDR1 SEHNR and CDR2 FQNEAQ (reference sequence). CDR3 in amino acids: CASSLDSGFSPLHF. CDR3 DNA, as far as it was read: TGTGCCAGCAGCTTGGACAGCGGATTTTCACCC.

This clone showed up many times. Read sequence stops 3 residues before the CDR3 end, and the germline J gene provides the missing end. The V gene is TRBV20-1, the J gene TRBJ1-6; weak D call: TRBD1 (6 bases). V lost 0 bases to trimming and J lost 7 bases, with 10 bases between them. CDR3 size: 14 residues. CDR1 is DFQATT and CDR2 is SNEGSKA in the germline V gene (reference sequence). The sequenced CDR3 bases are TGCAGTGCTAGAGATCAGGGGAGGAATTCACCC. Encoded protein: CSARDQGRNSP. The full-length CDR3 reads as CSARDQGRNSPLHF.

The sample holds a few counts of this clone. The missing CDR3 end, 3 residues past where the read stops, is filled in from the germline J gene. J is TRBJ2-3 and V is TRBV7-4; TRBD1 is a possible D gene (5 bases). Per the germline V gene, CDR1 is SGHVT and CDR2 is SQSDAQ. Trimming removed 1 base from V and 2 bases from J, with 13 bases in between. There are 16 residues in the CDR3. CDR3 bases read: TGTGCCAGCAGCTTAGTGACAGTAAGGGTCACAGATACG. Its translation is CASSLVTVRVTDT. The complete CDR3 sequence is CASSLVTVRVTDTQYF.

This clone was seen a handful of times. From the germline J gene comes the end of the CDR3, since the read stops 3 residues before it. V usage is TRBV7-2 and J usage is TRBJ2-5, with 11 bases matching TRBD2. This CDR3 region has 15 residues. J lost 1 base, V lost 5 bases, and 3 bases had no gene match. Germline CDR1 is SGHTA and CDR2 is FQGNSA. Partial CDR3 DNA: TGTGCCAGCAGCCTTAGCGGGGGGGTCCAAGAGACC. It specifies CASSLSGGVQET. In full, the CDR3 reads CASSLSGGVQETQYF.

This clone was detected a few times. Read sequence stops 3 residues before the CDR3 end, and the germline J gene provides the missing end. The chain is built from TRBV30 and TRBJ2-3; 11 nucleotides match TRBD2. V gave up 4 bases and J gave up 5 bases; unmatched junction bases: 2. CDR1 and CDR2 from the germline V gene are GTSNPN and SVGIG (reference sequence). This CDR3 comprises 13 residues. Incomplete CDR3 DNA: TGTGCCTGGAATAGCGGGGGGGTAGATACG. The encoded protein is CAWNSGGVDT. The whole CDR3 protein is CAWNSGGVDTQYF.

This clone was found a few times. The read falls 3 residues short of the CDR3 end, and the missing part is taken from the germline J gene. The chain couples TRBV7-2 to TRBJ2-5; maybe TRBD2 (6 bases). The CDR3 consists of 13 residues. Germline V gene data show CDR1 as SGHTA and CDR2 as FQGNSA. Trimming took off 1 base at V and 5 bases at J, with 8 bases between the two ends. The CDR3 reads CASSLGLVETQYF. The CDR3 bases that were read are TGTGCCAGCAGCTTAGGACTAGTTGAGACC.